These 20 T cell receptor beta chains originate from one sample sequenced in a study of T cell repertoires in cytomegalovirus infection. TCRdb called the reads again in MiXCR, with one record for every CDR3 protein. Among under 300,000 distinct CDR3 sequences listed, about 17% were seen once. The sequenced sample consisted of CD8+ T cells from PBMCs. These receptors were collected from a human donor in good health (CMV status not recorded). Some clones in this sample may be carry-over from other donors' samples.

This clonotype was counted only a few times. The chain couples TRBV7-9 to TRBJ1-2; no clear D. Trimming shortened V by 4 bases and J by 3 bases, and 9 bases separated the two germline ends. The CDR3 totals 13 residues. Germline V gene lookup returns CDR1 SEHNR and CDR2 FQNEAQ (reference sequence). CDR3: CASSWDGDYGYTF. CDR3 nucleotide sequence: TGTGCCAGCAGCTGGGATGGGGACTATGGCTACACCTTC.

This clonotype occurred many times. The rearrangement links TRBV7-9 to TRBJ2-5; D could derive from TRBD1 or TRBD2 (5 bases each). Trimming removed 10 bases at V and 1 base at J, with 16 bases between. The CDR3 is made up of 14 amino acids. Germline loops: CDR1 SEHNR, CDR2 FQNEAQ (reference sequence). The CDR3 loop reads CATLTPGPQETQYF. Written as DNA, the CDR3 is TGTGCCACCCTCACTCCGGGACCCCAAGAGACCCAGTACTTC.

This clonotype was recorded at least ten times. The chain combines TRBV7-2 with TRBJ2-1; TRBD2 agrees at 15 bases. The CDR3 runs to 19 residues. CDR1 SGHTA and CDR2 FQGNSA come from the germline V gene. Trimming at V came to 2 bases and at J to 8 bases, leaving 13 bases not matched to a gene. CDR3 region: CASSLPHGLAGGSEDEQFF. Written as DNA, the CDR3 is TGTGCCAGCAGCTTACCCCACGGACTAGCGGGGGGGTCCGAGGATGAGCAGTTCTTC.

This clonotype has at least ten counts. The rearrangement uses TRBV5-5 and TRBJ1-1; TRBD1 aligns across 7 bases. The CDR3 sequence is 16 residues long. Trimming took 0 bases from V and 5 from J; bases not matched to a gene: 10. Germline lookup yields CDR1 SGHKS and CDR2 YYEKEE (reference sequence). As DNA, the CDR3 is TGTGCCAGCAGCTTGGATCACCTGACAGGGAATACTGAAGCTTTCTTT. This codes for CASSLDHLTGNTEAFF.

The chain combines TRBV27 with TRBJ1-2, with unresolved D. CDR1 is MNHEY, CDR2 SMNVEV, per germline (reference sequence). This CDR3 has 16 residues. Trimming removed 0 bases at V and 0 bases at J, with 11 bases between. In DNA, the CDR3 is TGTGCCAGCAGTTTATCGACTCGGAGGGCTAACTATGGCTACACCTTC. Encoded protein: CASSLSTRRANYGYTF.

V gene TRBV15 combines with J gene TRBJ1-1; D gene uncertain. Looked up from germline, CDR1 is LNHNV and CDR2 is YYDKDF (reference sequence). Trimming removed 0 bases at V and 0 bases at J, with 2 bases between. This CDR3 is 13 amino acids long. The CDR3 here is CATSRDLNTEAFF. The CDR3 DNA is TGTGCCACCAGCAGAGATCTGAACACTGAAGCTTTCTTT.

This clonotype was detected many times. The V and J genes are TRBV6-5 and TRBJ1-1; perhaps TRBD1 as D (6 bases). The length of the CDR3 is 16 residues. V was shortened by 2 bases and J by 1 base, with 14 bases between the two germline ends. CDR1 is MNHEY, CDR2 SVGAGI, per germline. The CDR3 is CASSYSPTGTNTEAFF. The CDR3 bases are TGTGCCAGCAGTTACAGTCCTACAGGGACGAACACTGAAGCTTTCTTT.

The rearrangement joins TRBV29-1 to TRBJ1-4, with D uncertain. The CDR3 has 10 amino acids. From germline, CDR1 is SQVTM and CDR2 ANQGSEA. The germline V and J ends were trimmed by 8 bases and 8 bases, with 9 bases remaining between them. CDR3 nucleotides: TGCAGCTCCGGTCACGAAAAACTGTTTTTT. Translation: CSSGHEKLFF.

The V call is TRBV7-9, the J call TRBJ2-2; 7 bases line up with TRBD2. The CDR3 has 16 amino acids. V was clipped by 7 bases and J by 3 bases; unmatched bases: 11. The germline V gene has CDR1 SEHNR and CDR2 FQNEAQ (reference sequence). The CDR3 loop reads CASTRTGGPDTGELFF. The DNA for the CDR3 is TGTGCCAGCACCCGGACGGGGGGACCGGACACCGGGGAGCTGTTTTTT.

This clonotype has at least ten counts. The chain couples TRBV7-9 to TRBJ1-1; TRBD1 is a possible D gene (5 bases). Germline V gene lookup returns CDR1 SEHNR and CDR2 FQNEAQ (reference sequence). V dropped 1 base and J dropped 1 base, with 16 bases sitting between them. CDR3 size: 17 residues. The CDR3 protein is CASSLGGLGTPNTEAFF. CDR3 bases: TGTGCCAGCAGCTTAGGAGGGTTGGGGACTCCGAACACTGAAGCTTTCTTT.

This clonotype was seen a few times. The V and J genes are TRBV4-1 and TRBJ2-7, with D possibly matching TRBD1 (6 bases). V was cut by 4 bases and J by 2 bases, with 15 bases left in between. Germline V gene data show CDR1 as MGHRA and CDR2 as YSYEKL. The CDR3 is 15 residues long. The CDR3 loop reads CASSLRETGPYEQYF. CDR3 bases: TGCGCCAGCAGCCTTCGCGAGACAGGCCCCTACGAGCAGTACTTC.

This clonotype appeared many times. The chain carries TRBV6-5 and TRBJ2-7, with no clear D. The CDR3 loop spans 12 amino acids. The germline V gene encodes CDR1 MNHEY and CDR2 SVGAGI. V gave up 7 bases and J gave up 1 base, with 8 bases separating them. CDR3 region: CASIDSSYEQYF. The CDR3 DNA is TGTGCCAGCATCGACTCTTCCTACGAGCAGTACTTC.

CDR3 DNA: TGTGCCAGCAGTTACTTTGGTCGAGGGGTGAACACTGAAGCTTTCTTT. Its protein is CASSYFGRGVNTEAFF. The chain joins TRBV6-8 to TRBJ1-1, with D perhaps matching TRBD1 (5 bases). Germline values: CDR1 MNHGY, CDR2 SAAAGT. V was pared by 1 base and J by 0 bases, with 12 bases between. CDR3 length: 16 residues.

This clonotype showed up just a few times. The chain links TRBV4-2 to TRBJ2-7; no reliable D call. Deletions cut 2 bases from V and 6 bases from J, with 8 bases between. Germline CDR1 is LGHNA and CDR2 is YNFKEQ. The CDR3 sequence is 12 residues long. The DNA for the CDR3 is TGTGCCAGCAGCCAATCGGCTAGCGAGCAGTACTTC. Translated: CASSQSASEQYF.

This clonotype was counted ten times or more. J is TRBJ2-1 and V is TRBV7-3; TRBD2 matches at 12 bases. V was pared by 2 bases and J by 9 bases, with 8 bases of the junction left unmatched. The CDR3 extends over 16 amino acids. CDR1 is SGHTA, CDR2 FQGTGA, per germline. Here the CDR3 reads CASSLQTSGGLGEQFF. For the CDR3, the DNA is TGTGCCAGCAGCTTACAGACTAGCGGGGGTTTGGGTGAGCAGTTCTTC.

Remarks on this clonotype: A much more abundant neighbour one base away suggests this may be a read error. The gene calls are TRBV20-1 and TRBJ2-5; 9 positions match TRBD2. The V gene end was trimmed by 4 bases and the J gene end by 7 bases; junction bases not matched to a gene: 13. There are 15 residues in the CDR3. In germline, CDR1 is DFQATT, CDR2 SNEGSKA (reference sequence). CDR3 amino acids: CSAIYSGGPIGTQYF. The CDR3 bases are TGCAGTGCTATTTATAGCGGGGGCCCGATAGGGACCCAGTACTTC.

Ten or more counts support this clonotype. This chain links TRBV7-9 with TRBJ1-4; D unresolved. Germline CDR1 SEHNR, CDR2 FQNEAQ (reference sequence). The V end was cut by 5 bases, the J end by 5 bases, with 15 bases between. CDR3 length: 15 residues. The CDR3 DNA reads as TGTGCCAGCAGCAAGCGGGGTCCTGTAAATGAAAAACTGTTTTTT. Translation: CASSKRGPVNEKLFF.

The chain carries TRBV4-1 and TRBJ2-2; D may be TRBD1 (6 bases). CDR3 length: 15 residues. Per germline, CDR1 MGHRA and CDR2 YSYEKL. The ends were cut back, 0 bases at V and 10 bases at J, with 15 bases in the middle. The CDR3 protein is CASSQEGTGTTELFF. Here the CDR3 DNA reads TGCGCCAGCAGCCAAGAAGGAACAGGGACAACGGAGCTGTTTTTT.

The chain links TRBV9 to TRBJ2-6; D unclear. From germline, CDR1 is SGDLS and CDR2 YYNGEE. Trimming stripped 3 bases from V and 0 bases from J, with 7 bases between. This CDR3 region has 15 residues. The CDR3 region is CASSGTGSGANVLTF. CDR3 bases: TGTGCCAGCAGCGGCACTGGCTCTGGGGCCAACGTCCTGACTTTC.

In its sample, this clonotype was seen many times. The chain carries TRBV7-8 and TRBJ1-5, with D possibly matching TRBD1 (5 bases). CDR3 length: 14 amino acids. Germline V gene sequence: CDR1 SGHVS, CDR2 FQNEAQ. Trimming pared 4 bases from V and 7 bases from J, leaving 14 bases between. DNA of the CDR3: TGTGCCAGCAGCTATACAGGATCCAGGCAGCCCCAGCATTTT. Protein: CASSYTGSRQPQHF.